One sample yielded the 29 T cell receptor beta chains listed below, sequenced in a study of blood T cell repertoires in COVID-19. TCRdb keeps only in-frame clones here, not all; method: immunoSEQ multiplex PCR. In the table there are tens of thousands of clones, 83% of which are singletons. Material for sequencing was peripheral blood. The receptors stem from a man aged 80 or over with active or convalescent COVID-19.

CDR3 loop: CASSLGLAKNIQYF. In DNA form, the CDR3 reads TGTGCCAGCAGCTTGGGGCTAGCCAAAAACATTCAGTACTTC. This chain uses TRBV5-4 with TRBJ2-4; D is undetermined. V was pared by 0 bases and J by 0 bases, with 4 bases between. Germline loops: CDR1 SGHNT, CDR2 YYREEE (reference sequence). This CDR3 region has 14 residues.

This chain uses TRBV2 with TRBJ2-2; 9 bases align to TRBD1. The germline V gene encodes CDR1 SNHLY and CDR2 FYNNEI. The CDR3 loop spans 17 amino acids. The V segment lost 6 bases and the J segment 3 bases; nucleotides outside the gene matches: 11. CDR3 loop: CASSPPVQGADTGELFF. CDR3 DNA: TGTGCCAGCAGCCCCCCGGTACAGGGGGCGGACACCGGGGAGCTGTTTTTT.

The chain's CDR3 is CASSARTGDGSETQYF. CDR3 nucleotides: TGTGCCAGCAGCGCTCGGACAGGGGATGGGTCAGAGACCCAGTACTTC. V gene TRBV9 combines with J gene TRBJ2-5; 9 positions agree with TRBD1. Looked up from germline, CDR1 is SGDLS and CDR2 is YYNGEE. V shed 3 bases and J 4 bases; nucleotides not matched to a gene: 10. The CDR3 loop spans 16 amino acids.

CDR3 nucleotides: TGTGCCAGTAGTCCCGGACTAGTTGCCGGGGAGCTGTTTTTT. Its translation is CASSPGLVAGELFF. The genes are TRBV19 and TRBJ2-2; TRBD2 aligns across 7 bases. The CDR3 totals 14 residues. V gave up 5 bases and J gave up 6 bases; unmatched junction bases: 6. Germline-derived CDR1 and CDR2 are LNHDA and SQIVND (reference sequence).

This chain links TRBV28 with TRBJ2-7; TRBD1 is a possible D gene (6 bases). Germline values: CDR1 MDHEN, CDR2 SYDVKM. With 7 bases removed from V and 4 bases from J, the gap between germline ends came to 14 bases. The CDR3 consists of 13 residues. Here the CDR3 reads CASTRTGRYEQYF. The CDR3 region has the DNA TGTGCCAGCACCCGAACAGGGCGGTACGAGCAGTACTTC.

The chain carries TRBV19 and TRBJ2-1, with 16 bases identical to TRBD2. Germline V gene sequence: CDR1 LNHDA, CDR2 SQIVND (reference sequence). This CDR3 is 17 amino acids long. Trimming at V came to 5 bases and at J to 7 bases, leaving 8 bases not matched to a gene. CDR3 loop: CASSLGLAGGPRNEQFF. For the CDR3, the DNA is TGTGCCAGTAGTCTGGGACTAGCGGGAGGGCCGAGGAATGAGCAGTTCTTC.

V gene TRBV30 combines with J gene TRBJ1-2; 9 bases are shared with TRBD1. Germline-derived CDR1 and CDR2 are GTSNPN and SVGIG (reference sequence). The CDR3 runs 13 residues. V shed 3 bases and J 4 bases; nucleotides not matched to a gene: 3. The CDR3 coding sequence is TGTGCCTGGAGGACGACAGGGGGCTATGGCTACACCTTC. Its translation: CAWRTTGGYGYTF.

This chain joins TRBV18 and TRBJ1-2, with a tentative D call TRBD1 (6 bases). Per the germline V gene, CDR1 is KGHSH and CDR2 is LQKENI. This CDR3 has 15 residues. Trimming stripped 4 bases from V and 0 bases from J, with 12 bases between. The CDR3 region is CASSLRGEANYGYTF. The CDR3 nucleotides read TGTGCCAGCTCACTCAGGGGCGAAGCTAACTATGGCTACACCTTC.

This chain uses TRBV4-2 with TRBJ1-1; no clear D gene. Trimming pared 4 bases from V and 2 bases from J, leaving 14 bases between. This CDR3 comprises 15 residues. Germline loops: CDR1 LGHNA, CDR2 YNFKEQ. The CDR3 spells CASSPRLGENTEAFF. The DNA for the CDR3 is TGTGCCAGCAGCCCCCGACTGGGAGAAAACACTGAAGCTTTCTTT.

The V call is TRBV15, the J call TRBJ1-1; 10 bases agree with TRBD1. From germline, CDR1 is LNHNV and CDR2 YYDKDF (reference sequence). The CDR3 is 15 amino acids. Germline trimming cut 0 bases from V and 5 bases from J; bases unmatched to any gene: 3. The CDR3 loop reads CATSRDRDRGTEAFF. The CDR3 DNA sequence: TGTGCCACCAGCAGAGATAGGGACAGGGGTACTGAAGCTTTCTTT.

The chain carries TRBV4-1 and TRBJ2-3; 10 positions match TRBD2. V was pared by 2 bases and J by 4 bases, with 6 bases of the junction left unmatched. The germline gives CDR1 MGHRA, CDR2 YSYEKL. This CDR3 comprises 16 residues. The CDR3, as DNA: TGCGCCAGCAGCCAAATTGGTCTAGCGGGAGCAGATACGCAGTATTTT. It specifies CASSQIGLAGADTQYF.

J is TRBJ1-1 and V is TRBV19; weak D call: TRBD1 (5 bases). V was clipped by 7 bases and J by 6 bases, with 21 bases between them. CDR3 size: 15 residues. Germline V lookup: CDR1 LNHDA, CDR2 SQIVND (reference sequence). CDR3 protein: CASMAPRAPKAEAFF. As DNA, the CDR3 is TGTGCCAGTATGGCCCCCAGGGCACCTAAAGCTGAAGCTTTCTTT.

J is TRBJ1-5 and V is TRBV4-1, with TRBD1 matching 7 bases. From germline, CDR1 is MGHRA and CDR2 YSYEKL. This CDR3 has 17 amino acids. After removal of 0 bases from V and 5 bases from J, the junction contained 10 bases not matched to a gene. CDR3 DNA: TGCGCCAGCAGCCAAGATGAGACAGGGAAGGGGCATCAGCCCCAGCATTTT. It specifies CASSQDETGKGHQPQHF.

The V call is TRBV27, the J call TRBJ2-1; D is possibly TRBD2 (6 bases). The CDR3 totals 14 residues. V lost 2 bases and J 11 bases, leaving 16 bases between the germline ends. The V gene's germline CDR1 is MNHEY and CDR2 SMNVEV (reference sequence). The CDR3 region has the DNA TGTGCCAGCAGTTTAAGGGCGGTGGGGGGAAAGCAGTTCTTC. Protein: CASSLRAVGGKQFF.

This clone was seen just once. The chain couples TRBV10-3 to TRBJ2-2; 7 bases fit TRBD2. V was pared by 6 bases and J by 4 bases, with 2 bases of the junction left unmatched. The germline V gene encodes CDR1 ENHRY and CDR2 SYGVKD. The CDR3 sequence is 13 residues long. The CDR3 nucleotides read TGTGCCATCAGGGGACTACCCACCGGGGAGCTGTTTTTT. This translates into CAIRGLPTGELFF.

This clone was picked up a small number of times. The gene calls are TRBV29-1 and TRBJ1-1, with D maybe TRBD1 (6 bases). CDR1 and CDR2 from the germline V gene are SQVTM and ANQGSEA. The CDR3 spans 14 residues. Trimming stripped 4 bases from V and 0 bases from J, with 12 bases between. The CDR3 loop is CSVVAGVVNTEAFF. CDR3 nucleotide sequence: TGCAGCGTTGTAGCAGGGGTGGTGAACACTGAAGCTTTCTTT.

The J gene is TRBJ1-5, the V gene TRBV6-6; 7 nucleotides agree with TRBD1. The junction had 2 bases not matched to a gene; V was cut back by 0 bases and J by 6 bases. The CDR3 sequence is 14 residues long. Germline V CDR1 and CDR2: MNHNY, SVGAGI (reference sequence). The CDR3 nucleotides are TGTGCCAGCAGTTACTCAGGGGGCGGTCAGCCCCAGCATTTT. This codes for CASSYSGGGQPQHF.

This chain joins TRBV7-3 and TRBJ1-1; TRBD1 is a possible D gene (5 bases). The germline V gene has CDR1 SGHTA and CDR2 FQGTGA. This CDR3 is 15 amino acids long. V was shortened by 1 base and J by 0 bases, with 9 bases between the two germline ends. The CDR3 here is CASSLMPGVNTEAFF. The CDR3, as DNA: TGTGCCAGCAGCTTAATGCCGGGGGTGAACACTGAAGCTTTCTTT. Using reference TRBV7-3 and TRBJ1-1 for the parts outside the CDR3, the full variable domain is GAGVSQTPSNKVTEKGKYVELRCDPISGHTALYWYRQSLGQGPEFLIYFQGTGAADDSGLPNDRFFAVRPEGSVSTLKIQRTERGDSAVYLCASSLMPGVNTEAFFGQGTRLTVV.

The chain links TRBV7-3 to TRBJ1-2; D not certain. CDR1 is SGHTA, CDR2 FQGTGA, per germline. The CDR3 covers 15 residues. Trimming pared 4 bases from V and 4 bases from J, leaving 16 bases between. CDR3 DNA: TGTGCCAGCAGCTCATCAGGCGGGCGGGGCTATGGCTACACCTTC. It codes for CASSSSGGRGYGYTF. Full variable domain (outside the CDR3, taken from reference TRBV7-3 and TRBJ1-2): GAGVSQTPSNKVTEKGKYVELRCDPISGHTALYWYRQSLGQGPEFLIYFQGTGAADDSGLPNDRFFAVRPEGSVSTLKIQRTERGDSAVYLCASSSSGGRGYGYTFGSGTRLTVV.

The chain has TRBV4-1 and TRBJ1-2; D uncertain. CDR3 size: 18 residues. V was cut by 5 bases and J by 4 bases, with 26 bases left in between. Per germline, CDR1 MGHRA and CDR2 YSYEKL. CDR3 nucleotides: TGCGCCAGCAGCGTCCCCCCAGGTCGAGAGGGCCTCGGCTATGGCTACACCTTC. It yields the protein CASSVPPGREGLGYGYTF.

This chain uses TRBV7-3 with TRBJ1-2; a weak D match, TRBD1 (5 bases). With 1 base removed from V and 6 bases from J, the gap between germline ends came to 9 bases. CDR3 length: 13 amino acids. Germline CDR1 reads SGHTA; CDR2 reads FQGTGA. The CDR3 bases are TGTGCCAGCAGCTTAAATTCAGGGAATGGCTACACCTTC. It translates to CASSLNSGNGYTF.

The chain carries TRBV7-9 and TRBJ2-2; D may be TRBD2 (5 bases). Trimming shortened V by 3 bases and J by 2 bases, and 13 bases separated the two germline ends. The CDR3 contains 16 residues. The germline V gene has CDR1 SEHNR and CDR2 FQNEAQ (reference sequence). Written as DNA, the CDR3 is TGTGCCAGCAGCTTCCCGGGGAGCCAAAACACCGGGGAGCTGTTTTTT. Its translation: CASSFPGSQNTGELFF.

The J gene is TRBJ2-1, the V gene TRBV7-2; 8 bases are shared with TRBD1. CDR1 and CDR2 from the germline V gene are SGHTA and FQGNSA. Trimming cost V 5 bases and J 4 bases; bases outside gene matches: 7. CDR3 length equals 15 residues. CDR3 nucleotides: TGTGCCAGCAGCCCTTCGGGACAGGTATACAATGAGCAGTTCTTC. Translated: CASSPSGQVYNEQFF.

The chain uses TRBV2 and TRBJ1-4; D not resolved. V shed 6 bases and J shed 5 bases, with 10 bases lying between them. Germline lookup yields CDR1 SNHLY and CDR2 FYNNEI. The CDR3 runs 13 residues. CDR3 coding DNA: TGTGCCAGCAGCCGAGGGTTAAATGAAAAACTGTTTTTT. Translation: CASSRGLNEKLFF.

On this clone itself: One end of the junction is discordant with germline, which a read error may explain. The V and J genes are TRBV2 and TRBJ2-7; possible D gene TRBD2, 5 bases. The CDR3 length is 13 residues. Germline CDR1 SNHLY, CDR2 FYNNEI. The CDR3 is CASREDYPYEQYF. CDR3 bases: TGTGCCAGCAGAGAAGACTATCCCTACGAGCAGTACTTC.

The J gene is TRBJ1-6, the V gene TRBV25-1; D possibly corresponds to TRBD1 (6 bases). This CDR3 spans 17 amino acids. Per the germline V gene, CDR1 is MGHDK and CDR2 is SYGVNS. V dropped 4 bases and J dropped 9 bases, with 22 bases sitting between them. The CDR3 is CASSGTTLRGRGSPLHF. The CDR3 DNA follows: TGTGCCAGCAGTGGTACCACCCTCAGGGGTCGGGGTTCACCCCTCCACTTT.

This chain links TRBV7-2 with TRBJ2-1; maybe TRBD1 (6 bases). Trimming shortened V by 5 bases and J by 2 bases, and 16 bases separated the two germline ends. Germline V gene sequence: CDR1 SGHTA, CDR2 FQGNSA. This CDR3 spans 16 amino acids. The CDR3 loop is CASSPQSGAPYNEQFF. The CDR3 DNA reads TGTGCCAGCAGCCCACAATCAGGGGCCCCCTACAATGAGCAGTTCTTC. Looking up the rest from reference TRBV7-2 and TRBJ2-1 gives the full variable domain: GAGVSQSPSNKVTEKGKDVELRCDPISGHTALYWYRQSLGQGLEFLIYFQGNSAPDKSGLPSDRFSAERTGGSVSTLTIQRTQQEDSAVYLCASSPQSGAPYNEQFFGPGTRLTVL.

V is TRBV4-1 and J is TRBJ2-7, with D tentatively TRBD2 (5 bases). V dropped 3 bases and J dropped 3 bases, with 15 bases sitting between them. This CDR3 is 15 amino acids long. The germline CDR1 and CDR2 sequences are MGHRA and YSYEKL. The CDR3 nucleotides read TGCGCCAGCAGCCACCATGGACTTCGCGTCTACGAGCAGTACTTC. Translating gives CASSHHGLRVYEQYF.

The rearrangement uses TRBV28 and TRBJ2-7; 8 bases are a match to TRBD2. The CDR3 length is 13 residues. Unmatched junction bases numbered 13, after V lost 5 bases and J lost 13 bases. Germline CDR1 and CDR2: MDHEN and SYDVKM. For the CDR3, the DNA is TGTGCCAGCAGTCCCCCCCCGGGAGGGGTTACTTACTTC. Its translation: CASSPPPGGVTYF.